This T cell receptor (beta chain) was recovered during a study of blood T cell repertoires in COVID-19. At the level of the study: The cDNA or gDNA used as material had been derived from T cells, B-cell-depleted T cells, or PBMCs.

TCRdb's table, derived via immunoSEQ multiplex PCR, lists solely in-frame clones and lacks some. The table has roughly 330,000 clones, approximately 88% seen once. Seattle patients were enrolled while actively infected and followed longitudinally. This sequence originates from a man aged 25-40 years with COVID-19, enrolled during active disease. The sample taken for sequencing was peripheral blood.

The CDR3 protein is CASSLGGLWDIQYF. CDR3 nucleotides: TGTGCCAGCAGTTTGGGGGGGCTTTGGGACATTCAGTACTTC. V and J are TRBV27 and TRBJ2-4, with a tentative D call TRBD2 (7 bases). The CDR3 has 14 amino acids. Germline V gives CDR1 MNHEY, CDR2 SMNVEV (reference sequence). V lost 3 bases, J lost 8 bases, and 14 bases lay in between.